These 2 T cell receptor beta chains came from one sample sequenced in a study of T-cell reconstitution after alpha-beta-depleted transplantation in children. Unique molecular identifiers were used to barcode this TCRbeta library. TCRdb passed the PCR reads through MiXCR, listing each CDR3 protein once. The data contain some 240,000 distinct CDR3 sequences, around 9.7% of them seen just once; the ten biggest clones take up less than 6%. The sample here was PBMCs from the stem cell graft donor, taken from the stem cell graft. Receptor source: a human donor who donated a stem cell graft to a child with SCID.

This clonotype was counted many times. This rearrangement joins TRBV7-2 to TRBJ2-4; 10 nucleotides agree with TRBD2. This CDR3 contains 16 residues. The germline gives CDR1 SGHTA, CDR2 FQGNSA. The junction had 6 bases not matched to a gene; V was cut back by 5 bases and J by 2 bases. In nucleotides, the CDR3 is TGTGCCAGCAGCCGTCGGACTAGCGGTCCCAAAAACATTCAGTACTTC. This encodes CASSRRTSGPKNIQYF.

This clonotype was recorded at least ten times. V and J are TRBV7-3 and TRBJ2-2, with D possibly TRBD2 on 5 matching bases. CDR3 length: 14 amino acids. Germline V lookup: CDR1 SGHTA, CDR2 FQGTGA. Trimming cost V 0 bases and J 11 bases, with 13 bases left between them. This CDR3 is CASSLTRNGGELFF. The CDR3, as DNA: TGTGCCAGCAGCTTAACTAGAAATGGAGGAGAGCTGTTTTTT.